The 11 T cell receptor beta chains reported below all come from one sample, sequenced in a study of shared clonotypes between healthy human individuals (dated by TCRdb to about 2020). Receptor libraries were prepared by the immunoSEQ multiplex PCR assay. Sourced from immuneACCESS, this table was stored by TCRdb with only in-frame sequences that have V and J called. A share of the clones is absent; for the studies checked, an unresolved V gene accounts for under half, and the remainder has no known explanation. This sample holds millions of clones; just over 90% were observed only once. The ten largest account for 0.13% to 0.15% of the sample. The sample consisted of naive CD4+ T cells sorted from blood. According to the study, the label for this sample's cell subset or site signals: CD45RA+ positively selected. These receptor sequences come from a man between 18 and 35 years old in good health.

This rearrangement joins TRBV4-3 to TRBJ1-1; no clear D. The length of the CDR3 is 13 residues. Germline V gives CDR1 LGHNA, CDR2 YSLEER. The germline V and J ends were trimmed by 5 bases and 0 bases, with 7 bases remaining between them. In nucleotides, the CDR3 is TGCGCCAGCAGCAAGCTGATGAACACTGAAGCTTTCTTT. Translation: CASSKLMNTEAFF.

The chain joins TRBV19 to TRBJ2-6, with 8 bases fitting TRBD1. The V and J ends lost 7 bases and 2 bases, in that order; junction bases with no gene match: 10. The CDR3 consists of 17 residues. Per the germline V gene, CDR1 is LNHDA and CDR2 is SQIVND (reference sequence). CDR3 bases: TGTGCCAGTACGGTAGGACAGGGAAAGGCTGGGGCCAACGTCCTGACTTTC. It is translated as CASTVGQGKAGANVLTF.

The V call is TRBV11-1, the J call TRBJ2-7; 8 bases match TRBD2. V lost 9 bases and J lost 1; bases outside the gene matches: 8. This CDR3 has 14 residues. CDR1 and CDR2 (germline): SGHAT, FQDESV (reference sequence). CDR3: CARESGSPSYEQYF. CDR3 DNA sequence: TGTGCCAGGGAGAGCGGGAGCCCTTCCTACGAGCAGTACTTC. Full variable domain (missing parts from reference TRBV11-1 and TRBJ2-7): EAEVAQSPRYKITEKSQAVAFWCDPISGHATLYWYRQILGQGPELLVQFQDESVVDDSQLPKDRFSAERLKGVDSTLKIQPAELGDSAMYLCARESGSPSYEQYFGPGTRLTVT.

The chain employs TRBV10-1 and TRBJ1-6, with D uncertain. The CDR3 sequence is 13 residues long. V lost 4 bases, J lost 10 bases, and 11 bases lay in between. Germline CDR1 WNHNN, CDR2 SYGVQD (reference sequence). The CDR3 DNA sequence: TGCGCCAGCAGTGGGGATACGGGCTCACCCCTCCACTTT. It codes for CASSGDTGSPLHF.

J is TRBJ2-2 and V is TRBV18, with 7 bases fitting TRBD1. Germline V gene data show CDR1 as KGHSH and CDR2 as LQKENI. CDR3 size: 17 residues. J was trimmed by 4 bases and V by 3 bases; bases with no gene match: 11. The CDR3: CASSPERQGWGTGELFF. In DNA, the CDR3 is TGTGCCAGCTCACCGGAAAGACAGGGATGGGGCACCGGGGAGCTGTTTTTT.

The rearrangement uses TRBV28 and TRBJ2-4; no clear D gene. CDR1 is MDHEN and CDR2 is SYDVKM in the germline V gene. The CDR3 runs 13 residues. V was shortened by 10 bases and J by 0 bases, with 10 bases between the two germline ends. As DNA, the CDR3 is TGTGCCATAGAAAACCTAGCCAAAAACATTCAGTACTTC. Translation gives CAIENLAKNIQYF.

Only a few counts were recorded for this clone. The chain recombines TRBV18 with TRBJ1-2, with a weak D call TRBD1 (5 bases). The CDR3 spans 14 residues. V was pared by 3 bases and J by 4 bases, with 12 bases between. Germline CDR1 KGHSH, CDR2 LQKENI. The CDR3 sequence: CASSPLQETYGYTF. Here the CDR3 DNA reads TGTGCCAGCTCACCTCTACAGGAAACCTATGGCTACACCTTC. Complete variable domain (other parts from reference TRBV18 and TRBJ1-2): NAGVMQNPRHLVRRRGQEARLRCSPMKGHSHVYWYRQLPEEGLKFMVYLQKENIIDESGMPKERFSAEFPKEGPSILRIQQVVRGDSAAYFCASSPLQETYGYTFGSGTRLTVV.

V and J are TRBV5-5 and TRBJ2-5; D is uncertain. CDR1 is SGHKS, CDR2 YYEKEE, per germline (reference sequence). The CDR3 length is 13 residues. V lost 0 bases, J lost 5 bases, and 8 bases lay in between. The CDR3 DNA sequence: TGTGCCAGCAGCTTGGGATCCGAGGAGACCCAGTACTTC. Translation gives CASSLGSEETQYF.

The rearrangement joins TRBV2 to TRBJ2-2; no clear D gene. Trimming pared 6 bases from V and 2 bases from J, leaving 13 bases between. The germline CDR1 and CDR2 sequences are SNHLY and FYNNEI. This CDR3 has 15 amino acids. For the CDR3, the DNA is TGTGCCAGCAGCCTCCTTGACACCAACACCGGGGAGCTGTTTTTT. Translated, it gives CASSLLDTNTGELFF. The full variable domain, in which reference TRBV2 and TRBJ2-2 provide the parts outside the CDR3, is EPEVTQTPSHQVTQMGQEVILRCVPISNHLYFYWYRQILGQKVEFLVSFYNNEISEKSEIFDDQFSVERPDGSNFTLKIRSTKLEDSAMYFCASSLLDTNTGELFFGEGSRLTVL.

The rearrangement joins TRBV6-6 to TRBJ2-5, with D possibly being TRBD1 (6 bases). The CDR3 extends over 16 amino acids. CDR1 is MNHNY, CDR2 SVGAGI, per germline (reference sequence). The V end lost 4 bases, the J end lost 3 bases, and 18 bases lay between the germline ends. CDR3 DNA: TGTGCCAGCAGTTTTAGGACAGTCCGAGCAGAAGAGACCCAGTACTTC. Protein: CASSFRTVRAEETQYF.

CDR3 residues: CASTMGTGVNTGELFF. CDR3 nucleotide sequence: TGTGCCAGCACCATGGGAACAGGGGTGAACACCGGGGAGCTGTTTTTT. This chain joins TRBV6-6 and TRBJ2-2; 7 bases fit TRBD1. Germline loops: CDR1 MNHNY, CDR2 SVGAGI (reference sequence). The CDR3 sequence is 16 residues long. The V and J ends lost 7 bases and 1 base, in that order; junction bases with no gene match: 9.